These 26 T cell receptor beta chains were all obtained from the same sample, sequenced in a study of CD4 T cells in relation to SARS-CoV-2 and coronaviruses. Before the COVID-19 pandemic, during about 2011-2019, CD4+ T cells were taken from unexposed donors. Sequencing was performed with immunoSEQ multiplex PCR; in TCRdb, only in-frame clones are kept and a portion is missing. The table shows 68,000 or so clones, with 85% to 95% occurring only once. The source material was naive CD4+ T cells from PBMCs. Subset noted: naive CD4+ T cells isolated by negative enrichment. These TCRs come from a human donor in good health.

To note about this clone: The same CDR3 arises from other DNA sequences in this sample as well. The chain carries TRBV18 and TRBJ1-5; 11 bases are shared with TRBD1. Trimming cost V 3 bases and J 2 bases; bases outside gene matches: 0. Germline CDR1 KGHSH, CDR2 LQKENI. CDR3 length: 15 amino acids. This CDR3 reads CASSPGQGGNQPQHF. DNA of the CDR3: TGTGCCAGCTCACCGGGACAGGGGGGCAATCAGCCCCAGCATTTT.

The chain recombines TRBV7-3 with TRBJ2-3, with D unclear. Germline V CDR1 and CDR2: SGHTA, FQGTGA. V shed 5 bases and J shed 2 bases, with 8 bases lying between them. This CDR3 comprises 13 residues. For the CDR3, the DNA is TGTGCCAGCAGCAACGGACCCACAGATACGCAGTATTTT. Translation gives CASSNGPTDTQYF.

This clone was recorded once. The chain is built from TRBV28 and TRBJ2-7, with D maybe TRBD1 (6 bases). This CDR3 comprises 16 residues. Trimming left V 7 bases short and J 3 bases short, with 22 bases between. Looked up from germline, CDR1 is MDHEN and CDR2 is SYDVKM. The CDR3 protein is CASMSGGRGLIYEQYF. The CDR3 DNA reads as TGTGCCAGCATGTCCGGAGGCAGGGGCTTAATCTACGAGCAGTACTTC.

The V gene is TRBV6-1, the J gene TRBJ2-1, with D perhaps given as TRBD1 or TRBD2 (5 bases each). CDR1 and CDR2 (germline): MNHNS, SASEGT. The length of the CDR3 is 12 residues. The germline V and J ends were trimmed by 8 bases and 3 bases, with 8 bases remaining between them. The CDR3 coding sequence is TGTGCCAGCGGGGACGGCTACAATGAGCAGTTCTTC. Its translation is CASGDGYNEQFF.

This clone appeared once. The V and J genes are TRBV7-8 and TRBJ1-3, with D uncertain. Per germline, CDR1 SGHVS and CDR2 FQNEAQ. Trimming shortened V by 5 bases and J by 0 bases, and 5 bases separated the two germline ends. CDR3 length: 13 amino acids. The DNA of the CDR3 is TGTGCCAGCAGCCGTAACTCTGGAAACACCATATATTTT. This sequence encodes CASSRNSGNTIYF.

The CDR3 protein is CASSLWAGGETQYF. The DNA for the CDR3 is TGTGCCAGCAGCCTCTGGGCAGGGGGAGAGACCCAGTACTTC. This rearrangement joins TRBV14 to TRBJ2-5; 7 bases are a match to TRBD1. Germline V gene sequence: CDR1 SGHDN, CDR2 FVKESK. The CDR3 extends over 14 amino acids. The V gene end was trimmed by 4 bases and the J gene end by 4 bases; junction bases not matched to a gene: 6. Filled out from reference TRBV14 and TRBJ2-5, the complete variable domain reads EAGVTQFPSHSVIEKGQTVTLRCDPISGHDNLYWYRRVMGKEIKFLLHFVKESKQDESGMPNNRFLAERTGGTYSTLKVQPAELEDSGVYFCASSLWAGGETQYFGPGTRLLVL.

The chain has TRBV6-1 and TRBJ1-6; D ambiguous. The V gene's germline CDR1 is MNHNS and CDR2 SASEGT. The CDR3 runs to 15 residues. V shed 2 bases and J shed 6 bases, with 11 bases lying between them. The CDR3, as DNA: TGTGCCAGCAGTGAAAGCCGAGTCGGTAATTCACCCCTCCACTTT. This translates into CASSESRVGNSPLHF.

This chain uses TRBV6-6 with TRBJ2-5; 10 positions agree with TRBD1. This CDR3 is built from 16 residues. The V gene's germline CDR1 is MNHNY and CDR2 SVGAGI (reference sequence). J was trimmed by 4 bases and V by 0 bases; bases with no gene match: 5. The CDR3 nucleotides read TGTGCCAGCAGTTACTCGGGACAGGGGTTTGGAGAGACCCAGTACTTC. Encoded protein: CASSYSGQGFGETQYF.

V gene TRBV5-5 combines with J gene TRBJ2-2, with 7 nucleotides matching TRBD1. From germline, CDR1 is SGHKS and CDR2 YYEKEE (reference sequence). CDR3 size: 19 residues. Germline trimming cut 0 bases from V and 1 base from J; bases unmatched to any gene: 12. CDR3: CASSLEPTGNYLNTGELFF. The CDR3 DNA reads TGTGCCAGCAGCTTGGAGCCGACAGGGAATTACCTGAACACCGGGGAGCTGTTTTTT.

The V and J genes are TRBV19 and TRBJ1-2; 8 bases match TRBD1. Germline trimming cut 4 bases from V and 0 bases from J; bases unmatched to any gene: 1. The CDR3 is made up of 14 amino acids. CDR1 is LNHDA and CDR2 is SQIVND in the germline V gene (reference sequence). The chain's CDR3 is CASSKDRANYGYTF. The CDR3 bases are TGTGCCAGTAGTAAGGACAGGGCTAACTATGGCTACACCTTC.

The V and J genes are TRBV6-5 and TRBJ2-3; 8 bases line up with TRBD2. V lost 5 bases to trimming and J lost 8 bases; unmatched junction nucleotides: 12. Germline V gene lookup returns CDR1 MNHEY and CDR2 SVGAGI. CDR3 length equals 15 residues. CDR3 sequence (DNA): TGTGCCAGCAGTCCAATACTTTCGGGAGGGGGTACGCAGTATTTT. Its translation: CASSPILSGGGTQYF.

This chain joins TRBV6-5 and TRBJ2-2; the D gene is possibly TRBD2 (6 bases). The CDR3 sequence is 15 residues long. The V end lost 8 bases, the J end lost 0 bases, and 13 bases lay between the germline ends. Germline CDR1 MNHEY, CDR2 SVGAGI. The CDR3 sequence is CASRRGYANTGELFF. The CDR3 region has the DNA TGTGCCAGCCGTCGGGGGTATGCGAACACCGGGGAGCTGTTTTTT.

The chain combines TRBV30 with TRBJ2-7, with TRBD1 matching over 10 bases. CDR1 is GTSNPN, CDR2 SVGIG, per germline (reference sequence). This CDR3 spans 15 amino acids. The junction had 8 bases not matched to a gene; V was cut back by 4 bases and J by 2 bases. The CDR3 coding sequence is TGTGCCTGGACCCCCCCCGGGACAGGGGCCTACGAGCAGTACTTC. Protein: CAWTPPGTGAYEQYF.

The rearrangement joins TRBV7-2 to TRBJ2-7, with unresolved D. Trimming cost V 5 bases and J 1 base, with 12 bases left between them. The CDR3 has 14 residues. Germline V gene sequence: CDR1 SGHTA, CDR2 FQGNSA. The CDR3 nucleotides are TGTGCCAGCAGCAATCTGCTGAGATCCTACGAGCAGTACTTC. Amino acids: CASSNLLRSYEQYF.

The gene calls are TRBV7-8 and TRBJ2-1, with D maybe TRBD2 (6 bases). There are 13 residues in the CDR3. Germline CDR1 and CDR2: SGHVS and FQNEAQ. V was pared by 1 base and J by 10 bases, with 11 bases between. The CDR3 region is CASSLVRGREQFF. The CDR3 DNA sequence: TGTGCCAGCAGCTTAGTCCGAGGGAGGGAGCAGTTCTTC.

This chain links TRBV6-5 with TRBJ2-3, with D perhaps given as TRBD1 or TRBD2 (5 bases each). V shed 0 bases and J shed 4 bases, with 11 bases lying between them. CDR3 length: 15 amino acids. The germline V gene encodes CDR1 MNHEY and CDR2 SVGAGI. CDR3: CASSYSSRGADTQYF. CDR3 in DNA: TGTGCCAGCAGTTACTCGAGTCGAGGGGCAGATACGCAGTATTTT.

This clone occurred once. The V gene is TRBV5-1, the J gene TRBJ2-5, with D possibly TRBD1 on 5 matching bases. Germline V gene lookup returns CDR1 SGHRS and CDR2 YFSETQ. Trimming pared 3 bases from V and 1 base from J, leaving 7 bases between. This CDR3 region has 13 residues. The CDR3 region is CASSSTVQETQYF. Written as DNA, the CDR3 is TGCGCCAGCAGCTCGACAGTCCAAGAGACCCAGTACTTC.

The chain employs TRBV27 and TRBJ2-3; 9 positions match TRBD2. J was trimmed by 2 bases and V by 2 bases; bases with no gene match: 8. CDR3 length: 17 residues. Germline V lookup: CDR1 MNHEY, CDR2 SMNVEV (reference sequence). In DNA form, the CDR3 reads TGTGCCAGCAGTTTACTAGCGGGGCCTCCGTCCACAGATACGCAGTATTTT. Its translation: CASSLLAGPPSTDTQYF.

The CDR3 sequence: CASSPLSGQETQYF. DNA of the CDR3: TGTGCCAGCAGCCCGTTAAGCGGACAAGAGACCCAGTACTTC. V is TRBV3-1 (or the pseudogene TRBV3-2) and J is TRBJ2-5; perhaps TRBD2 as D (5 bases). The CDR3 totals 14 residues. Germline CDR1 LGHDT, CDR2 YNNKEL (reference sequence). Between the trimmed V and J ends, which lost 4 bases and 2 bases, there was a span of 11 bases.

The CDR3 sequence is CASSSPEETQYF. As DNA, the CDR3 is TGTGCCAGCAGCTCCCCGGAAGAGACCCAGTACTTC. The chain has TRBV7-9 and TRBJ2-5; D is undetermined. Germline values: CDR1 SEHNR, CDR2 FQNEAQ (reference sequence). The CDR3 is made up of 12 amino acids. With 4 bases removed from V and 3 bases from J, the gap between germline ends came to 6 bases.

The rearrangement links TRBV3-1 (or the pseudogene TRBV3-2) to TRBJ1-6; TRBD1 matches 9 bases. V was pared by 1 base and J by 7 bases, with 5 bases of the junction left unmatched. There are 16 residues in the CDR3. The germline gives CDR1 LGHDT, CDR2 YNNKEL (reference sequence). The CDR3 reads CASSQVTGQGNSPLHF. The CDR3 coding sequence is TGTGCCAGCAGCCAAGTCACGGGACAGGGAAATTCACCCCTCCACTTT.

This chain joins TRBV7-9 and TRBJ1-3; D not resolved. Trimming pared 2 bases from V and 1 base from J, leaving 6 bases between. The CDR3 contains 14 residues. The germline V gene has CDR1 SEHNR and CDR2 FQNEAQ (reference sequence). The CDR3 DNA sequence: TGTGCCAGCAGCTTACGGGTTTCTGGAAACACCATATATTTT. It yields the protein CASSLRVSGNTIYF.

The V call is TRBV7-9, the J call TRBJ2-7, with TRBD1 matching over 9 bases. Germline assignment: CDR1 SEHNR and CDR2 FQNEAQ (reference sequence). CDR3 length: 15 residues. The V and J ends lost 5 bases and 1 base, in that order; junction bases with no gene match: 6. The CDR3 sequence is CASSIPGQGSYEQYF. CDR3 sequence (DNA): TGTGCCAGCAGCATTCCGGGACAGGGTTCCTACGAGCAGTACTTC.

The V call is TRBV5-1, the J call TRBJ2-7; D is uncertain. Per the germline V gene, CDR1 is SGHRS and CDR2 is YFSETQ. This CDR3 region has 15 residues. With 0 bases removed from V and 6 bases from J, the gap between germline ends came to 16 bases. As DNA, the CDR3 is TGCGCCAGCAGCTTGGATTATGGGCCCCCGCTCGAGCAGTACTTC. Amino acids: CASSLDYGPPLEQYF.

The gene calls are TRBV3-1 (or the pseudogene TRBV3-2) and TRBJ1-1; possibly TRBD1 for D (5 bases). The germline V gene encodes CDR1 LGHDT and CDR2 YNNKEL (reference sequence). The ends were cut back, 4 bases at V and 4 bases at J, with 13 bases in the middle. This CDR3 region has 14 residues. CDR3 sequence: CASSPGGRGTEAFF. In nucleotides, the CDR3 is TGTGCCAGCAGCCCGGGGGGGAGGGGCACTGAAGCTTTCTTT.

The V and J genes are TRBV12-5 and TRBJ2-5; 9 positions match TRBD1. The CDR3 length is 16 residues. The V segment lost 2 bases and the J segment 2 bases; nucleotides outside the gene matches: 6. Germline V gene data show CDR1 as LGHNT and CDR2 as FRNRAP. The CDR3 DNA reads as TGTGCTAGTGGTTTGCCCCCGGACAGGGGACAAGAGACCCAGTACTTC. Protein product: CASGLPPDRGQETQYF. Variable domain in full (rest from reference TRBV12-5 and TRBJ2-5): DARVTQTPRHKVTEMGQEVTMRCQPILGHNTVFWYRQTMMQGLELLAYFRNRAPLDDSGMPKDRFSAEMPDATLATLKIQPSEPRDSAVYFCASGLPPDRGQETQYFGPGTRLLVL.